The entry below describes one TCR beta chain. Antigen unknown. The protocol was immunoSEQ multiplex PCR, while the TCRdb copy is restricted to in-frame clones and leaves out a portion. The table lists some 4,000 clones, more than 65% of them singletons. The record originates from a study of immune evolution from preneoplasia to lung adenocarcinoma. Findings of the study overall: Normal lung had highest clonality; later lesions appeared denser, more diverse.

J lost 7 bases, V lost 7 bases, and 6 bases had no gene match. This CDR3 is built from 13 residues. Germline loops: CDR1 MDHEN, CDR2 SYDVKM. Premalignant or tumor cells were enriched by macro-dissection after pathologic assessment. This receptor was taken from a person between 35 and 59 years old with lung adenocarcinoma. Some clones in this sample may be carry-over from other donors' samples. The sequenced sample was FFPE invasive lung adenocarcinoma tissue. The V gene is TRBV28, the J gene TRBJ2-4; 8 nucleotides match TRBD1. CDR3 nucleotide sequence: TGTGCCAGCAACACAGGGGGTAGGAACATTCAGTACTTC. Protein product: CASNTGGRNIQYF.